The 10 T cell receptor beta chains listed next were all sequenced from one sample in a study of T cell changes during pregnancy in multiple sclerosis. The protocol was immunoSEQ multiplex PCR, while the TCRdb copy is restricted to in-frame clones and leaves out a portion. The table has about 130,000 clones, roughly 95% seen once; the top ten hold over 0.35%. The sequences come from peripheral blood, collected after pregnancy. The receptors come from a female donor with multiple sclerosis, enrolled in a pregnancy study.

This clone showed up just once. This rearrangement joins TRBV19 to TRBJ1-1, with TRBD1 matching 8 bases. The CDR3 runs 14 residues. The germline V gene encodes CDR1 LNHDA and CDR2 SQIVND (reference sequence). Germline trimming cut 6 bases from V and 1 base from J; bases unmatched to any gene: 4. CDR3 in DNA: TGTGCCAGTAGCCCACAGGGGGGGAACACTGAAGCTTTCTTT. It is translated as CASSPQGGNTEAFF.

The chain joins TRBV9 to TRBJ2-3; 8 nucleotides agree with TRBD2. The germline V gene encodes CDR1 SGDLS and CDR2 YYNGEE. The CDR3 contains 15 residues. J lost 2 bases, V lost 0 bases, and 2 bases had no gene match. The DNA for the CDR3 is TGTGCCAGCAGCGTAGCGGGAGGGTACACAGATACGCAGTATTTT. Its translation: CASSVAGGYTDTQYF.

The chain is built from TRBV11-2 and TRBJ1-3, with 8 bases identical to TRBD1. V trimming: 5 bases; J trimming: 3 bases; junction bases outside the gene matches: 6. CDR3 length: 15 residues. In germline, CDR1 is SGHAT, CDR2 FQNNGV. CDR3 in DNA: TGTGCCAGCAGCCTCACAGGGGGTTTTGGAAACACCATATATTTT. Amino acid sequence: CASSLTGGFGNTIYF.

The chain has TRBV28 and TRBJ2-7; 9 nucleotides match TRBD2. Germline CDR1 reads MDHEN; CDR2 reads SYDVKM. The trim removed 2 bases at V and 6 bases at J, leaving 11 bases unmatched. This CDR3 is built from 16 residues. CDR3 amino acids: CASSLSWREGLGEQYF. The CDR3, as DNA: TGTGCCAGCAGTTTAAGTTGGCGGGAGGGGCTTGGCGAGCAGTACTTC.

The chain links TRBV7-8 to TRBJ1-5; possible D gene TRBD1, 6 bases. The V gene's germline CDR1 is SGHVS and CDR2 FQNEAQ. This CDR3 comprises 15 residues. Between the trimmed V and J ends, which lost 5 bases and 4 bases, there was a span of 15 bases. This CDR3 is CASSPAGGANQPQHF. In nucleotides, the CDR3 is TGTGCCAGCAGCCCTGCTGGGGGCGCGAATCAGCCCCAGCATTTT.

The chain carries TRBV28 and TRBJ2-7, with 9 bases fitting TRBD2. This CDR3 comprises 14 residues. The trim removed 3 bases at V and 2 bases at J, leaving 2 bases unmatched. Germline-derived CDR1 and CDR2 are MDHEN and SYDVKM. The CDR3: CASSLLAGAYEQYF. CDR3 coding DNA: TGTGCCAGCAGTTTGTTAGCGGGGGCCTACGAGCAGTACTTC.

J is TRBJ2-1 and V is TRBV18, with D possibly matching TRBD2 (6 bases). The CDR3 is made up of 13 amino acids. V was trimmed by 3 bases and J by 8 bases, leaving 11 bases between them. Germline CDR1 reads KGHSH; CDR2 reads LQKENI. The CDR3 reads CASSPSASDEQFF. CDR3 nucleotide sequence: TGTGCCAGCTCACCCTCGGCTAGCGATGAGCAGTTCTTC.

This sequence joins TRBV7-2 and TRBJ2-7, with 9 bases matching TRBD2. The V segment lost 3 bases and the J segment 6 bases; nucleotides outside the gene matches: 12. Looked up from germline, CDR1 is SGHTA and CDR2 is FQGNSA. The CDR3 is 16 amino acids. The CDR3 sequence: CASSLGRRPSGIEQYF. The CDR3 DNA is TGTGCCAGCAGCTTGGGTCGTCGTCCTAGCGGGATCGAGCAGTACTTC.

The chain employs TRBV27 and TRBJ1-5; TRBD1 matches 9 bases. Trimming cost V 2 bases and J 4 bases; bases outside gene matches: 6. CDR3 length equals 16 residues. Germline CDR1 MNHEY, CDR2 SMNVEV (reference sequence). DNA of the CDR3: TGTGCCAGCAGTTTAAAGCCGGGACAGGGAAATCAGCCCCAGCATTTT. The encoded protein is CASSLKPGQGNQPQHF.

The CDR3 sequence is CASSRDRDHEQYF. DNA of the CDR3: TGTGCCAGCAGCCGGGACAGGGACCACGAGCAGTACTTC. This chain joins TRBV5-4 and TRBJ2-7; TRBD1 aligns across 9 bases. The CDR3 extends over 13 amino acids. Trimming cost V 4 bases and J 5 bases; bases outside gene matches: 4. Germline-derived CDR1 and CDR2 are SGHNT and YYREEE (reference sequence).